The 29 T cell receptor beta chains below come from one sample, sequenced in a study of Graves' ophthalmopathy and Graves' hyperthyroidism. The sequenced template was RNA, covering the TCR beta CDR3 region. After a first-round RT-PCR with HTBI primers, a second-round multiplex PCR was run. TCRdb called the multiplex PCR reads again in MiXCR, with one record for every CDR3 protein. This table has approximately 1.2 million distinct CDR3 sequences, 35% to 45% appearing once. Input material: peripheral blood or thyroid tissue (not recorded which). The source is an adult man with Graves' hyperthyroidism.

Ten or more counts support this clonotype. This chain joins TRBV19 and TRBJ1-5, with D tentatively TRBD1 (6 bases). Looked up from germline, CDR1 is LNHDA and CDR2 is SQIVND (reference sequence). The V end lost 7 bases, the J end lost 8 bases, and 18 bases lay between the germline ends. The CDR3 consists of 14 residues. The CDR3 DNA is TGTGCCAGTACCATCCTAGGGGGGGTGGAGCCCCAGCATTTT. Translating gives CASTILGGVEPQHF.

This clonotype was seen repeatedly, ten times or more. The chain joins TRBV7-3 to TRBJ2-6, with no clear D. This CDR3 has 15 residues. CDR1 SGHTA and CDR2 FQGTGA come from the germline V gene. With 0 bases removed from V and 4 bases from J, the gap between germline ends came to 7 bases. The CDR3 DNA sequence: TGTGCCAGCAGCTTAACCTTGGGAGGGGCCAACGTCCTGACTTTC. Amino acids: CASSLTLGGANVLTF.

The V call is TRBV9, the J call TRBJ2-2; possibly TRBD1 for D (6 bases). The length of the CDR3 is 14 residues. V dropped 0 bases and J dropped 10 bases, with 13 bases sitting between them. Germline CDR1 reads SGDLS; CDR2 reads YYNGEE. CDR3 sequence (DNA): TGTGCCAGCAGCGTAGGGACAGCGCGAATGGAGCTGTTTTTT. Protein: CASSVGTARMELFF.

V usage is TRBV9 and J usage is TRBJ1-1; the D is unclear. Germline V gene sequence: CDR1 SGDLS, CDR2 YYNGEE. Trimming cost V 0 bases and J 5 bases, with 14 bases left between them. The CDR3 has 15 amino acids. CDR3 amino acids: CASSVVRRRKTEAFF. CDR3 nucleotides: TGTGCCAGCAGCGTAGTCCGACGGAGGAAGACTGAAGCTTTCTTT.

This clonotype was recorded at least ten times. This chain uses TRBV19 with TRBJ1-5, with D unresolved. This CDR3 spans 15 amino acids. Germline V CDR1 and CDR2: LNHDA, SQIVND (reference sequence). Trimming cost V 7 bases and J 6 bases, with 19 bases left between them. The CDR3 nucleotides read TGTGCCAGTACCCTACCGGGTCCCACGAGTCAGCCCCAGCATTTT. Translated: CASTLPGPTSQPQHF.

The chain joins TRBV12-3 or TRBV12-4 to TRBJ2-7; the D gene is possibly TRBD1 (5 bases). The CDR3 runs 14 residues. V lost 5 bases, J lost 2 bases, and 13 bases lay in between. This CDR3 reads CASSQGGRAYEQYF. DNA of the CDR3: TGTGCCAGCAGTCAGGGTGGAAGGGCCTACGAGCAGTACTTC.

The J gene is TRBJ2-5, the V gene TRBV29-1; 10 bases map to TRBD1. The CDR3 totals 13 residues. CDR1 is SQVTM, CDR2 ANQGSEA, per germline. The J segment lost 4 bases and the V segment lost 6 bases, leaving 5 bases of the junction unmatched. CDR3 nucleotides: TGCAGCGTCGGACAGGGGGTATCAGAGACCCAGTACTTC. Amino acid sequence: CSVGQGVSETQYF.

Ten or more counts support this clonotype. V usage is TRBV19 and J usage is TRBJ1-5, with 10 bases aligning to TRBD1. Unmatched junction bases numbered 17, after V lost 6 bases and J lost 6 bases. Germline lookup yields CDR1 LNHDA and CDR2 SQIVND (reference sequence). The CDR3 is 18 residues long. CDR3 nucleotide sequence: TGTGCCAGTAGCGATACACCCCTGGGGACAGGGGATTCTCAGCCCCAGCATTTT. Translated: CASSDTPLGTGDSQPQHF.

This clonotype was observed a few times. This chain connects TRBV3-1 to TRBJ2-5, with D perhaps TRBD2 (5 bases). This CDR3 is built from 14 residues. The V end was cut by 2 bases, the J end by 3 bases, with 10 bases between. CDR1 and CDR2 (germline): LGHDT, YNNKEL (reference sequence). CDR3 sequence reads: CASSQRAAEETQYF. CDR3 sequence (DNA): TGTGCCAGCAGCCAACGGGCAGCGGAAGAGACCCAGTACTTC.

This rearrangement joins TRBV6-2 or TRBV6-3 to TRBJ1-1, with no clear D. This CDR3 region has 11 residues. Germline CDR1 reads MNHEY; CDR2 reads SVGEGT. V was trimmed by 5 bases and J by 11 bases, leaving 12 bases between them. The CDR3 sequence: CASSTALGAFF. The DNA of the CDR3 is TGTGCCAGCAGTACAGCTTTGGGGGCTTTCTTT.

The table lists this clonotype with a few counts. The chain is built from TRBV25-1 and TRBJ1-2; D is unresolved. Germline V CDR1 and CDR2: MGHDK, SYGVNS. The CDR3 totals 13 residues. Trimming removed 3 bases at V and 1 base at J, with 6 bases between. This chain's CDR3 is CASSDVLNYGYTF. CDR3 bases: TGTGCCAGCAGTGACGTACTTAACTATGGCTACACCTTC.

In its sample, this clonotype was seen many times. The chain employs TRBV6-2 or TRBV6-3 and TRBJ1-1; D is ambiguous. CDR1 and CDR2 from the germline V gene are MNHEY and SVGEGT. V lost 4 bases and J lost 0, with 12 bases in between. This CDR3 region has 15 residues. CDR3 loop: CASSWVVPMNTEAFF. The CDR3 region has the DNA TGTGCCAGCAGTTGGGTCGTCCCAATGAACACTGAAGCTTTCTTT.

The genes are TRBV7-9 and TRBJ2-2; unclear D gene. Germline V lookup: CDR1 SEHNR, CDR2 FQNEAQ (reference sequence). Trimming cost V 4 bases and J 4 bases, with 10 bases left between them. This CDR3 is built from 14 residues. The CDR3 region is CASSSLGPTGELFF. The CDR3, as DNA: TGTGCCAGCAGCTCCCTAGGTCCCACCGGGGAGCTGTTTTTT.

This chain connects TRBV7-9 to TRBJ1-6, with TRBD1 identical over 10 bases. The CDR3 consists of 14 residues. With 5 bases clipped from V and 11 bases from J, the junction kept 6 bases outside the gene matches. The germline CDR1 and CDR2 sequences are SEHNR and FQNEAQ (reference sequence). The CDR3 DNA sequence: TGTGCCAGCAGCGCGGGACAGGGGCGGACACCCCTCCACTTT. The encoded protein is CASSAGQGRTPLHF.

This clonotype was picked up many times. The chain has TRBV25-1 and TRBJ1-1; weak D call: TRBD1 (5 bases). The V gene's germline CDR1 is MGHDK and CDR2 SYGVNS. The V end was cut by 1 base, the J end by 10 bases, with 13 bases between. This CDR3 has 13 residues. The CDR3 nucleotides are TGTGCCAGCAGTGAATTCCAGGGAAGGGTAGCTTTCTTT. This encodes CASSEFQGRVAFF.

This clonotype has a count of ten or more. The J gene is TRBJ1-5, the V gene TRBV12-3 or TRBV12-4; D is possibly TRBD1 (5 bases). The V end was cut by 3 bases, the J end by 0 bases, with 6 bases between. This CDR3 has 14 amino acids. Here the CDR3 reads CASSFRDSNQPQHF. The CDR3 DNA is TGTGCCAGCAGTTTCAGGGATAGCAATCAGCCCCAGCATTTT.

The table lists this clonotype with many counts. This sequence joins TRBV9 and TRBJ1-5, with D unresolved. V lost 0 bases and J lost 1, with 11 bases in between. Germline V gives CDR1 SGDLS, CDR2 YYNGEE. The CDR3 runs to 16 residues. The CDR3 DNA follows: TGTGCCAGCAGCGTAGCTTCCAAAGGGAGCAATCAGCCCCAGCATTTT. The encoded protein is CASSVASKGSNQPQHF.

This clonotype was counted a few times. J is TRBJ2-5 and V is TRBV6-5, with D possibly being TRBD1 or TRBD2 (5 bases each). V shed 5 bases and J shed 5 bases, with 15 bases lying between them. The germline CDR1 and CDR2 sequences are MNHEY and SVGAGI. The CDR3 totals 14 residues. The CDR3 DNA sequence: TGTGCCAGCAGTCCCCGGGACGGCAGGGAGACCCAGTACTTC. Translating gives CASSPRDGRETQYF.

On this clonotype itself: This sequence may be a read error, since a much larger clone differs from it by one base. The CDR3 region is CASSTVGVGGTEAFF. DNA for the CDR3: TGTGCCAGCAGCACCGTGGGGGTCGGGGGCACTGAAGCTTTCTTT. V gene TRBV7-6 combines with J gene TRBJ1-1, with a weak D call TRBD1 (5 bases). The ends were cut back, 5 bases at V and 4 bases at J, with 17 bases in the middle. Per the germline V gene, CDR1 is SGHVS and CDR2 is FNYEAQ. This CDR3 spans 15 amino acids.

The V gene is TRBV6-5, the J gene TRBJ2-6; no reliable D call. V dropped 6 bases and J dropped 0 bases, with 15 bases sitting between them. The CDR3 extends over 17 amino acids. CDR1 is MNHEY and CDR2 is SVGAGI in the germline V gene. The CDR3 DNA reads as TGTGCCAGCAGCAGATCGTACAGTACCTCTGGGGCCAACGTCCTGACTTTC. This translates into CASSRSYSTSGANVLTF.

Regarding this clonotype: Possible read error: a much larger clone is one base away. The rearrangement joins TRBV11-2 to TRBJ2-5; D may be TRBD2 (7 bases). This CDR3 has 16 amino acids. CDR1 is SGHAT, CDR2 FQNNGV, per germline. The DNA of the CDR3 is TGCGCCAGCGGCTTGTCGGTGAAGGGAGGGGGAGAGACCCAGTACTTC. Its protein is CASGLSVKGGGETQYF.

In nucleotides, the CDR3 is TGTGCCAGCAGGGGGGGGGCAGGGGCGCAGCCCCAGCATTTT. This translates into CASRGGAGAQPQHF. The genes are TRBV7-2 and TRBJ1-5; D is possibly TRBD1 (6 bases). Trimming shortened V by 6 bases and J by 7 bases, and 16 bases separated the two germline ends. The CDR3 extends over 14 amino acids. Germline V gene data show CDR1 as SGHTA and CDR2 as FQGNSA.

This clonotype has just a few counts. The chain employs TRBV7-9 and TRBJ1-1; D uncertain. This CDR3 is built from 13 residues. Trimming stripped 2 bases from V and 8 bases from J, with 12 bases between. Germline values: CDR1 SEHNR, CDR2 FQNEAQ (reference sequence). Here the CDR3 DNA reads TGTGCCAGCAGCTTACCAGGACCGTCGGAAGCTTTCTTT. Protein: CASSLPGPSEAFF.

The gene calls are TRBV5-6 and TRBJ2-7; possibly TRBD1 or TRBD2 for D (6 bases each). The CDR3 runs 13 residues. CDR1 is SGHDT and CDR2 is YYEEEE in the germline V gene. Trimming pared 7 bases from V and 0 bases from J, leaving 11 bases between. DNA of the CDR3: TGTGCCAGCGGAGGGGGATACTCCTACGAGCAGTACTTC. Its protein is CASGGGYSYEQYF.

The rearrangement uses TRBV11-2 and TRBJ1-4; D gene ambiguous. Trimming stripped 5 bases from V and 8 bases from J, with 18 bases between. This CDR3 contains 15 residues. Germline values: CDR1 SGHAT, CDR2 FQNNGV. The CDR3 nucleotides read TGTGCCAGCAGCGCTTTAGCCGGTGAAGAGGAAAAACTGTTTTTT. Amino acid sequence: CASSALAGEEEKLFF. The entire variable domain, with the rest obtained from reference TRBV11-2 and TRBJ1-4, is as follows: EAGVAQSPRYKIIEKRQSVAFWCNPISGHATLYWYQQILGQGPKLLIQFQNNGVVDDSQLPKDRFSAERLKGVDSTLKIQPAKLEDSAVYLCASSALAGEEEKLFFGSGTQLSVL.

On this clonotype itself: Without the conserved terminal phenylalanine or tryptophan, this CDR3 likely stems from a read error. The chain carries TRBV5-1 and TRBJ2-5; no firm D call. V shed 0 bases and J shed 4 bases, with 16 bases lying between them. The CDR3 covers 16 residues. The V gene's germline CDR1 is SGHRS and CDR2 YFSETQ. The CDR3 DNA is TGCGCCAGCAGCTTGGCCGCTCGGGCTTCACGAGAGACCCAGTACGTC. Translating it yields CASSLAARASRETQYV.

The rearrangement links TRBV20-1 to TRBJ1-6, with 7 bases fitting TRBD1. V shed 2 bases and J 14 bases; nucleotides not matched to a gene: 0. The length of the CDR3 is 10 residues. Germline loops: CDR1 DFQATT, CDR2 SNEGSKA (reference sequence). The CDR3 DNA follows: TGCAGTGCTAGACAGGGGGCCCTCCACTTT. It codes for CSARQGALHF.

In this sample, this clonotype turned up many times. The chain joins TRBV2 to TRBJ1-5, with D perhaps matching TRBD1 (5 bases). Looked up from germline, CDR1 is SNHLY and CDR2 is FYNNEI. V was clipped by 6 bases and J by 2 bases, with 17 bases between them. CDR3 length: 16 residues. DNA for the CDR3: TGTGCCAGCAGGGAACGAGGGGTTTTGCGCAATCAGCCCCAGCATTTT. Amino acids: CASRERGVLRNQPQHF.

This clonotype was picked up many times. The chain carries TRBV24-1 and TRBJ2-2, with 9 positions matching TRBD2. The length of the CDR3 is 14 residues. After removal of 4 bases from V and 5 bases from J, the junction contained 1 base not matched to a gene. The germline V gene encodes CDR1 KGHDR and CDR2 SFDVKD. The CDR3 nucleotides read TGTGCCACCAGTGAGGCGGGAGGGACCGGGGAGCTGTTTTTT. Its translation is CATSEAGGTGELFF.